This paragraph covers one T cell receptor beta chain sequence. Its antigen is not identified. Using immunoSEQ multiplex PCR, the repertoire was profiled, and TCRdb retains in-frame clones only, with some absent. The table records tens of thousands of clones, around 83% of them present only once. The sample comes from a study of OX40 agonist ivuxolimab in advanced cancers. Broader study findings: Some patients who did not respond also had low normalized T-cell clonal expansion.

CDR3 size: 15 residues. The V gene end was trimmed by 0 bases and the J gene end by 5 bases; junction bases not matched to a gene: 5. CDR1 and CDR2 from the germline V gene are MNHNS and SASEGT. The sequencing used CD4+ or CD8+ T cells sorted from blood, collected in a trial of the OX40 agonist ivuxolimab. The origin of this receptor is an adult with an advanced solid tumor such as melanoma, head and neck, liver or kidney cancer. The rearrangement joins TRBV6-1 to TRBJ2-5, with 8 bases that match TRBD2. CDR3 loop: CASSEAGGAIETQYF. In nucleotides, the CDR3 is TGTGCCAGCAGTGAAGCCGGGGGGGCCATTGAGACCCAGTACTTC.